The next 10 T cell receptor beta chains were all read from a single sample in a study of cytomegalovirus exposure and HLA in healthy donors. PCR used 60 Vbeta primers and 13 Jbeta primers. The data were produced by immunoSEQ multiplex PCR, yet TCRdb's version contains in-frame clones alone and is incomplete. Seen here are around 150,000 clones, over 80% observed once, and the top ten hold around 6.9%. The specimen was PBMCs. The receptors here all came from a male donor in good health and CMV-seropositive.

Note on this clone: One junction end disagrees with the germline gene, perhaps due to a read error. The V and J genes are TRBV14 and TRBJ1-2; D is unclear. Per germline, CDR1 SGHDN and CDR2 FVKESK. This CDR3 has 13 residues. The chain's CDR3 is CASSGSTNHGYTF. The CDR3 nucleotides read TGTGCCAGTTCGGGGAGTACTAACCATGGCTACACCTTC.

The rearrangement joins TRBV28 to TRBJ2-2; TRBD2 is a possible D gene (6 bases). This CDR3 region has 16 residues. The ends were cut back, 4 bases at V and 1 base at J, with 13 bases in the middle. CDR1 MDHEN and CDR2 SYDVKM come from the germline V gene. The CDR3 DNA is TGTGCCAGCAGTTCTGGCGGGGAGCTGAACACCGGGGAGCTGTTTTTT. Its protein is CASSSGGELNTGELFF.

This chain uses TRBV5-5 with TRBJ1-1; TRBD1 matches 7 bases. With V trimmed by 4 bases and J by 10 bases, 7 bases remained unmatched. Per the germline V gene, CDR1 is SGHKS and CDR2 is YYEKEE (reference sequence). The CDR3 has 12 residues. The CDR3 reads CASSRDRIGAFF. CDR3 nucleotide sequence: TGTGCCAGCAGCCGGGACAGAATAGGAGCTTTCTTT.

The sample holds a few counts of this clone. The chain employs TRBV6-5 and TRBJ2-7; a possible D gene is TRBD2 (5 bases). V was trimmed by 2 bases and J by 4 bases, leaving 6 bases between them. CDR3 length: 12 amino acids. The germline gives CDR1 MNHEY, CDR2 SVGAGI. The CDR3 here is CASSYPGYEQYF. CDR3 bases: TGTGCCAGCAGTTACCCGGGGTACGAGCAGTACTTC.

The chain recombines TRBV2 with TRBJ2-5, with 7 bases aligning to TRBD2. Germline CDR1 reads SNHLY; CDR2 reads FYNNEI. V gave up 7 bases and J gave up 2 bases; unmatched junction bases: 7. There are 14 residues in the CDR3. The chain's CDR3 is CASTPSGTQETQYF. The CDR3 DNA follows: TGTGCCAGCACCCCCAGCGGGACTCAAGAGACCCAGTACTTC.

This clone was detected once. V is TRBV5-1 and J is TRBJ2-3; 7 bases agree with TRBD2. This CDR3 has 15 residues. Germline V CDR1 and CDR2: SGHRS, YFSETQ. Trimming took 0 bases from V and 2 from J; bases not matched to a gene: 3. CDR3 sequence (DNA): TGCGCCAGCAGCTTGGCCGGGAGGTCCACAGATACGCAGTATTTT. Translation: CASSLAGRSTDTQYF.

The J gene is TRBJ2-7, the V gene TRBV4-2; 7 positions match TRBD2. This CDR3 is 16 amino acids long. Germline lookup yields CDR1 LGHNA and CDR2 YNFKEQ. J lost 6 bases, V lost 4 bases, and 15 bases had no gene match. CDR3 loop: CASSRTRAGDRREQYF. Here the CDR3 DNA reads TGTGCCAGCAGCCGGACTAGGGCTGGAGATCGTCGCGAGCAGTACTTC.

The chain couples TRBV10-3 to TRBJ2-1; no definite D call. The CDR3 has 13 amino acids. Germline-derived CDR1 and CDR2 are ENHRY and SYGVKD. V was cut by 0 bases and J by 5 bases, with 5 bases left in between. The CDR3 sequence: CAISESIDNEQFF. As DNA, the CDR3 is TGTGCCATCAGTGAGTCGATAGACAATGAGCAGTTCTTC.

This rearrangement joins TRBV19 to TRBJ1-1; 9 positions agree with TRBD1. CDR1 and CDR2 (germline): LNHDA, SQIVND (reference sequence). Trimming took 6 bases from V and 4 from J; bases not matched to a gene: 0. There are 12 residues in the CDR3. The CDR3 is CASRTGGTEAFF. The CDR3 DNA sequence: TGTGCCAGTAGGACAGGGGGCACTGAAGCTTTCTTT.

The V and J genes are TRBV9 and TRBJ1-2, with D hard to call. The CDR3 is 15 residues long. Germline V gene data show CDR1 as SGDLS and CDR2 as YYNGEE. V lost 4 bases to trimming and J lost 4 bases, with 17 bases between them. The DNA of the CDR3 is TGTGCCAGCAGCTCCTCGGCGGCAGAGCCCTATGGCTACACCTTC. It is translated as CASSSSAAEPYGYTF.